The rows below give T cell receptor beta chains drawn from one sample of a study of Tregs in tolerant kidney transplant recipients. Clones were read by immunoSEQ multiplex PCR, and TCRdb kept only the in-frame ones, dropping some. The table has around 86,000 clones, roughly nine tenths seen once. The sample here was CD4+ T cells from blood (PBMCs), taken 24 months after the transplant. These receptors came from a human patient who received a combined kidney and bone marrow transplant. Some T cells may possibly be graft donor cells. Both conserved end residues are part of each CDR3. Fields, in order: CDR3 length, J gene, D gene, V gene, clone size, CDR3 DNA, CDR3 protein. A D gene is named only where the DNA matches it firmly. Size values are once, few and many counts, or a class for expanded clones, and some rows have none.

17 TRBJ2-3 TRBD2 TRBV28 NA TGTGCCAGCAGTTCCCATGGGGCTAGCGGGATTAAAGATACGCAGTATTTT CASSSHGASGIKDTQYF
14 TRBJ1-6 NA TRBV7-2 NA TGTGCCAGCAGCTTAGCGGGGGGAATTTCACCCCTCCACTTT CASSLAGGISPLHF
17 TRBJ1-1 NA TRBV7-9 NA TGTGCCAGCAGCTTAGCGTTTATCGTAACAGCTAACACTGAAGCTTTCTTT CASSLAFIVTANTEAFF
15 TRBJ2-3 NA TRBV18 once TGTGCCAGCTCACCAAACGGGGTCGGCACAGATACGCAGTATTTT CASSPNGVGTDTQYF
15 TRBJ2-3 TRBD2 TRBV7-2 NA TGTGCCAGCAGCCCCGGGACTACCTACACAGATACGCAGTATTTT CASSPGTTYTDTQYF
16 TRBJ2-3 NA TRBV4-3 NA TGCGCCAGCAGCCTCTACCATAACCAGGAGGCAGATACGCAGTATTTT CASSLYHNQEADTQYF
15 TRBJ2-1 TRBD1 TRBV5-4 once TGTGCCAGCAGCTCCCCGGGACAGGGAAGCAATGAGCAGTTCTTC CASSSPGQGSNEQFF
14 TRBJ2-2 NA TRBV9 NA TGTGCCAGCAGCGCCTTTTTCAACACCGGGGAGCTGTTTTTT CASSAFFNTGELFF
17 TRBJ2-7 TRBD2 TRBV7-2 NA TGTGCCAGCAGCTTAGCAGTGTTAGAGCGGGGTGACTCCGAGCAGTACTTC CASSLAVLERGDSEQYF
16 TRBJ2-6 TRBD1 TRBV5-1 few TGCGCCAGCAGCTGGACAGGGGGCGGTGGGGCCAACGTCCTGACTTTC CASSWTGGGGANVLTF
15 TRBJ2-1 TRBD2 TRBV5-5 NA TGTGCCAGCAGCTTGGGTAGCGGGGCAGGTCTAGAGCAGTTCTTC CASSLGSGAGLEQFF
15 TRBJ1-1 TRBD1 TRBV4-1 once TGCGCCAGCAGTAGACAGGGGAACATGAACACTGAAGCTTTCTTT CASSRQGNMNTEAFF
13 TRBJ2-7 TRBD1 TRBV5-1 NA TGCGCCAGCAGTACTGGACAGGGCGGCGAGCAGTACTTC CASSTGQGGEQYF
16 TRBJ2-7 NA TRBV7-2 NA TGTGCCAGCAGCTTGCGTCAGACAGGTTACTCCTACGAGCAGTACTTC CASSLRQTGYSYEQYF
14 TRBJ2-1 TRBD1 TRBV7-9 NA TGTGCGGAAACAGGGGGCTTGTCCTACAATGAGCAGTTCTTC CAETGGLSYNEQFF
14 TRBJ2-1 NA TRBV7-2 NA TGTGCCAGCAGCTTAGGACTGGCTCAGGGTGAGCAGTTCTTC CASSLGLAQGEQFF
15 TRBJ2-1 TRBD2 TRBV29-1 NA TGCAGCGTTGAAGGTTTTACGACTAGCGCCGATGAGCAGTTCTTC CSVEGFTTSADEQFF
19 TRBJ1-3 TRBD1 TRBV5-1 NA TGCGCCAGCAGCTCCGGGACAGGGCGTCAACTAACCTCTGGAAACACCATATATTTT CASSSGTGRQLTSGNTIYF
16 TRBJ2-2 TRBD2 TRBV6-5 NA TGTGCCAGCAGTTACAGACTAGCGGGAGCCTCCGGGGAGCTGTTTTTT CASSYRLAGASGELFF
15 TRBJ1-3 NA TRBV7-6 once TGTGCCAGCAGCCGCGCACGGAGCTCTGGAAACACCATATATTTT CASSRARSSGNTIYF
16 TRBJ1-1 NA TRBV5-1 NA TGCGCCAGCAGCTTAGGGCGGGTAAACAGGAACACTGAAGCTTTCTTT CASSLGRVNRNTEAFF
15 TRBJ2-7 NA TRBV7-2 NA TGTGCCAGCAGCCCCGGAAGCGGGCCCTCCTACGAGCAGTACTTC CASSPGSGPSYEQYF
14 TRBJ2-7 TRBD1 TRBV27 NA TGTGCCAGCAGATCCGTACAGGGGGCCTACGAGCAGTACTTC CASRSVQGAYEQYF
14 TRBJ1-1 NA TRBV19 NA TGTGCCAGTAGTATAGACAGGGGAAGGACTGAAGCTTTCTTT CASSIDRGRTEAFF
14 TRBJ1-2 NA TRBV29-1 NA TGCAGCGTGGAGGGTGGGGCCTCTAGGTATGGCTACACCTTC CSVEGGASRYGYTF
14 TRBJ2-7 NA TRBV6-6 NA TGTGCCAGCAGTTTCTCAGGGGCCTCCTACGAGCAGTACTTC CASSFSGASYEQYF